The sequence of this TCR beta chain was determined in a study of T cell repertoires and Cas9 in healthy adults. V trimming: 6 bases; J trimming: 1 base; junction bases outside the gene matches: 6. Germline CDR1 reads MDHEN; CDR2 reads SYDVKM. The CDR3 covers 15 residues. The data were produced by immunoSEQ multiplex PCR, yet TCRdb's version contains in-frame clones alone and is incomplete. This sample yields around 23,000 clones, of which 85% to 95% are seen a single time; more than 0.7% belongs to the top ten. The chain joins TRBV28 to TRBJ2-7; TRBD2 matches at 10 bases. This receptor was obtained from a human donor in good health. Sequencing used CD4+ effector T cells (CD127+, CD25-, CD137-, CD154-) from PBMCs; culture status not recorded. CDR3 loop: CASRPTSGKSYEQYV. For the CDR3, the DNA is TGTGCCAGCAGGCCCACTAGCGGGAAGTCCTACGAGCAGTACGTC.